A selection of T cell receptor beta chains follows, all from one sample in a study of OX40 agonist ivuxolimab in advanced cancers. Measured with immunoSEQ multiplex PCR; TCRdb has only the in-frame clones, and not every one. The table has tens of thousands of clones, about 81% seen once. Specimen: CD4+ or CD8+ T cells sorted from blood, collected in a trial of the OX40 agonist ivuxolimab. Receptor source: an adult with an advanced solid tumor such as melanoma, head and neck, liver or kidney cancer. Both conserved end residues are part of each CDR3. A D gene is named only where the DNA matches it firmly. The size field is filled for only some rows; it gives once, few, many or a size class.

D	J	length	V	size	CDR3	DNA
-	TRBJ1-1	10	TRBV30	few	CAWRGQKAFF	TGTGCCTGGAGGGGGCAGAAAGCTTTCTTT
-	TRBJ2-3	16	TRBV25-1	-	CASSKNRVGSTDTQYF	TGTGCCAGCAGTAAAAACAGGGTGGGTAGCACAGATACGCAGTATTTT
-	TRBJ1-5	10	TRBV6-8	-	CASDNQPQHF	TGTGCCAGCGACAATCAGCCCCAGCATTTT
-	TRBJ2-7	15	TRBV19	-	CASSIGGPGSREQYF	TGTGCCAGTAGTATAGGGGGGCCGGGTTCGCGCGAGCAGTACTTC
TRBD1	TRBJ1-3	15	TRBV2	medium-sized	CASSGQGSAGNTIYF	TGTGCCAGCAGCGGACAGGGCTCCGCTGGAAACACCATATATTTT
-	TRBJ1-1	15	TRBV29-1	-	CSAGFSRWLNTEAFF	TGCAGCGCCGGTTTCAGCAGGTGGTTGAACACTGAAGCTTTCTTT
TRBD2	TRBJ2-7	14	TRBV6-1	-	CASTRQTSGGEQYF	TGTGCCAGCACCAGACAGACTAGCGGGGGCGAGCAGTACTTC
-	TRBJ1-2	14	TRBV19	-	CASSRVGVIHGYTF	TGTGCCAGTAGTCGAGTGGGGGTAATACATGGCTACACCTTC
TRBD2	TRBJ2-1	15	TRBV5-4	-	CASSFQRGGPNEQFF	TGTGCCAGCAGCTTCCAGCGGGGGGGCCCTAATGAGCAGTTCTTC
-	TRBJ1-4	13	TRBV6-5	few	CASSTFPDEKLFF	TGTGCCAGCAGCACATTCCCGGATGAAAAACTGTTTTTT
-	TRBJ2-1	14	TRBV5-1	-	CASSLDLNIDEQFF	TGCGCCAGCAGCTTGGACCTGAATATCGATGAGCAGTTCTTC
-	TRBJ2-2	17	TRBV5-4	-	CASSFPRQLGGTGELFF	TGTGCCAGCAGCTTCCCCCGACAGTTAGGGGGCACCGGGGAGCTGTTTTTT
-	TRBJ2-7	14	TRBV19	-	CASSPRQAPYEQYF	TGTGCCAGTAGTCCAAGGCAGGCCCCCTACGAGCAGTACTTC
TRBD1	TRBJ2-5	14	TRBV2	-	CASRDRTGQETQYF	TGTGCCAGCAGGGACCGGACAGGCCAAGAGACCCAGTACTTC
TRBD1	TRBJ1-3	16	TRBV7-6	once	CASSPTDRGSGNTIYF	TGTGCCAGCAGCCCAACGGACAGGGGCTCTGGAAACACCATATATTTT
-	TRBJ1-4	14	TRBV4-2	-	CASSSKGRGEKLFF	TGTGCCAGCAGCTCAAAGGGGCGCGGTGAAAAACTGTTTTTT
-	TRBJ2-7	13	TRBV6-5	-	CASSQGPSYEQYF	TGTGCCAGCAGCCAGGGTCCCTCCTACGAGCAGTACTTC
-	TRBJ2-5	15	TRBV7-8	few	CASSPKRVRVETQYF	TGTGCCAGCAGCCCGAAGAGGGTCAGAGTAGAGACCCAGTACTTC
TRBD1	TRBJ2-7	15	TRBV5-1	-	CASSLGRTGGYEQYF	TGCGCCAGCAGCTTGGGACGGACAGGGGGCTACGAGCAGTACTTC
-	TRBJ1-4	15	TRBV18	once	CASSLAGTVNEKLFF	TGTGCCAGCTCACTGGCCGGGACGGTAAATGAAAAACTGTTTTTT
TRBD1	TRBJ1-2	14	TRBV5-5	-	CASSNRGLNYGYTF	TGTGCCAGCAGCAACAGGGGGCTTAACTATGGCTACACCTTC
TRBD1	TRBJ2-7	15	TRBV6-5	-	CASSYRTGKPYEQYF	TGTGCCAGCAGTTACCGGACAGGGAAACCCTACGAGCAGTACTTC
-	TRBJ1-2	14	TRBV30	-	CAWSRDNSNYGYTF	TGTGCCTGGAGTAGGGACAACTCTAACTATGGCTACACCTTC
TRBD1	TRBJ2-3	16	TRBV5-4	-	CASSFQQGASTDTQYF	TGTGCCAGCAGCTTCCAACAGGGGGCTAGCACAGATACGCAGTATTTT
-	TRBJ2-7	13	TRBV10-1	-	CASSAWDAREQYF	TGCGCCAGCAGTGCCTGGGACGCCAGAGAGCAGTACTTC
-	TRBJ1-4	13	TRBV11-2	-	CASSLGGSEKLFF	TGTGCCAGCAGCTTAGGAGGCAGTGAAAAACTGTTTTTT
-	TRBJ2-1	15	TRBV11-2	few	CASSLAGQIGYEQFF	TGTGCCAGCAGCTTAGCGGGACAAATCGGCTATGAGCAGTTCTTC
TRBD1	TRBJ1-4	18	TRBV15	-	CATSGRQGASRREEKLFF	TGTGCCACCAGCGGCAGACAGGGGGCTAGCAGGCGTGAAGAAAAACTGTTTTTT
-	TRBJ1-1	15	TRBV7-9	-	CASSSWGGENPEAFF	TGTGCCAGCAGCTCCTGGGGGGGGGAGAACCCTGAAGCTTTCTTT
TRBD1	TRBJ2-3	14	TRBV7-7	few	CASSRDRGTDTQYF	TGTGCTAGCAGCCGGGACAGGGGCACAGATACGCAGTATTTT
-	TRBJ1-1	13	TRBV2	-	CASSVSGFSEAFF	TGTGCCAGCAGTGTCAGCGGCTTTAGTGAAGCTTTCTTT
-	TRBJ1-1	19	TRBV5-1	many	CASSPGGTIKPFMNTEAFF	TGCGCCAGCAGCCCGGGGGGGACAATTAAGCCTTTCATGAACACTGAAGCTTTCTTT
-	TRBJ2-3	16	TRBV18	-	CASSPKAAGHTDTQYF	TGTGCCAGCTCACCTAAGGCGGCAGGGCACACAGATACGCAGTATTTT
-	TRBJ2-7	13	TRBV7-9	-	CASTKDKHHLEYF	TGTGCCAGCACCAAGGACAAGCACCACCTAGAGTACTTC
TRBD1	TRBJ2-7	15	TRBV18	-	CASSPRTGQGAEQYF	TGTGCCAGCTCACCAAGAACGGGACAGGGGGCAGAGCAGTACTTC
TRBD1	TRBJ1-2	16	TRBV4-3	-	CASSQGQGRVNYGYTF	TGCGCCAGCAGCCAGGGACAGGGTAGGGTGAACTATGGCTACACCTTC
-	TRBJ2-1	11	TRBV30	-	CAWGVLDEQFF	TGTGCCTGGGGAGTTCTTGATGAGCAGTTCTTC
-	TRBJ2-7	16	TRBV4-1	-	CASSQTNTGASYEQYF	TGCGCCAGCAGCCAAACAAACACAGGCGCCTCCTACGAGCAGTACTTC
-	TRBJ2-7	14	TRBV10-2	-	CASSPRDTSYEQYF	TGCGCCAGCAGCCCCCGGGACACCTCCTACGAGCAGTACTTC
-	TRBJ1-6	14	TRBV18	few	CASSRGERVSPLHF	TGTGCCAGCTCACGGGGTGAGAGGGTTTCACCCCTCCACTTT
-	TRBJ1-3	16	TRBV28	-	CASSLHGEPSGNTIYF	TGTGCCAGCAGTTTGCACGGTGAGCCCTCTGGAAACACCATATATTTT
TRBD1	TRBJ1-1	13	TRBV2	-	CASIGQAYTEAFF	TGTGCCAGCATTGGACAGGCCTACACTGAAGCTTTCTTT
-	TRBJ2-7	13	TRBV5-4	-	CASSLTGSYEQYF	TGTGCCAGCAGCTTAACAGGGTCATACGAGCAGTACTTC
TRBD1	TRBJ2-1	15	TRBV9	-	CASRSSGTGSSKQFF	TGTGCCAGCAGGAGCTCCGGGACAGGATCTTCCAAGCAGTTCTTC
TRBD1	TRBJ1-1	13	TRBV5-8	-	CASKTGVNTEAFF	TGTGCCAGCAAGACAGGGGTAAACACTGAAGCTTTCTTT
-	TRBJ2-5	13	TRBV2	-	CASVMGAGETQYF	TGTGCCAGCGTAATGGGGGCTGGAGAGACCCAGTACTTC
-	TRBJ2-1	15	TRBV7-3	-	CASSVLGSGYNEQFF	TGTGCCAGCAGCGTCCTAGGAAGCGGGTACAATGAGCAGTTCTTC
TRBD2	TRBJ2-2	18	TRBV7-2	-	CASSLVAGGPGGTGELFF	TGTGCCAGCAGCTTAGTAGCGGGGGGGCCGGGTGGCACCGGGGAGCTGTTTTTT
TRBD2	TRBJ2-3	19	TRBV5-6	-	CASSLLKRGLAGGSDTQYF	TGTGCCAGCAGCCTACTAAAAAGGGGACTAGCGGGGGGTTCAGATACGCAGTATTTT
-	TRBJ1-4	14	TRBV7-2	-	CASTSGGHQDRLFF	TGTGCCAGCACCTCGGGAGGGCACCAGGATAGACTGTTTTTT
-	TRBJ1-5	14	TRBV4-3	-	CASSQDPGNQPQHF	TGCGCCAGCAGCCAAGATCCAGGGAATCAGCCCCAGCATTTT
TRBD1	TRBJ2-2	17	TRBV9	-	CASSLGARGRATGELFF	TGTGCCAGCAGCCTTGGGGCCAGGGGGCGGGCCACCGGGGAGCTGTTTTTT
-	TRBJ1-4	18	TRBV7-9	-	CASSPAGPRLSTNEKLFF	TGTGCCAGCAGCCCGGCGGGCCCCCGTCTTTCAACTAATGAAAAACTGTTTTTT
-	TRBJ2-3	19	TRBV7-2	few	CASSLGGSLLFLSTDTQYF	TGTGCCAGCAGCTTAGGCGGCAGCTTACTATTCCTTAGCACAGATACGCAGTATTTT
-	TRBJ2-3	15	TRBV7-9	few	CASSLGSSLRDTQYF	TGTGCCAGCAGCCTTGGGAGTAGCCTCCGGGATACGCAGTATTTT
TRBD1	TRBJ1-2	14	TRBV2	-	CASTGGQGVGGYTF	TGTGCCAGCACGGGGGGACAGGGAGTTGGTGGCTACACCTTC
TRBD1	TRBJ1-1	15	TRBV19	few	CASRDRGRGDTEAFF	TGTGCCAGTAGGGACAGGGGGCGAGGGGACACTGAAGCTTTCTTT